Listed here is a single TCR beta chain. This sample was included in a study of blood T cell repertoires in COVID-19. The overall study: Samples came from the United States, Italy and Spain, spanning acute and convalescent COVID-19.

The ends lost 4 bases at V and 0 bases at J; junction bases unmatched: 28. Germline V gene sequence: CDR1 KGHSH, CDR2 LQKENI. This CDR3 contains 24 residues. Original processing notes: Amplified reference gene primers provided the basis for estimating nucleated cell counts. This table comes from immunoSEQ multiplex PCR, and its TCRdb copy is limited to in-frame clones, with some not included. That table is the source of V, J and clone size, and D and trimming were worked out from the DNA. The data show about 290,000 clones, around 85% seen once. The sample comprised peripheral blood. The rearrangement uses TRBV18 and TRBJ1-3; 9 bases are shared with TRBD1. The sequence came from a woman aged 45-65 years with active or convalescent COVID-19. CDR3 loop: CASSLNFGQGFHSAKDSSGNTIYF. CDR3 in DNA: TGTGCCAGCTCACTTAATTTTGGACAGGGGTTTCACAGTGCTAAGGACTCCTCTGGAAACACCATATATTTT.